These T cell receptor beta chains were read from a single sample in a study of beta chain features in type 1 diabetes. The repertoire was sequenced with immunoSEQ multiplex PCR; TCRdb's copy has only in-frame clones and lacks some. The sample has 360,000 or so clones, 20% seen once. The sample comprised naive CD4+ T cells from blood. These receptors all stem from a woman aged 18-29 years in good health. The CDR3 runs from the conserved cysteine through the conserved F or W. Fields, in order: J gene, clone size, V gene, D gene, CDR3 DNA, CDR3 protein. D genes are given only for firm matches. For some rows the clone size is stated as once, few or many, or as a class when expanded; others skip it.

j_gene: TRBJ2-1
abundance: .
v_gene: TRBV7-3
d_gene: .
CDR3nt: TGTGCCAGCAGTCTAGGAGCGAATGAGCAGTTCTTC
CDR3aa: CASSLGANEQFF

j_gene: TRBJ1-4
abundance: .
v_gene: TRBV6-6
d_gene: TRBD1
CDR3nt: TGTGCCAGCAGTCTACGGACAGGCGAGGGGAAACTGTTTTTT
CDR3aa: CASSLRTGEGKLFF

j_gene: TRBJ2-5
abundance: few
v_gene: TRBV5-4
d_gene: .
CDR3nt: TGTGCCAGCAGCTTGGACTTGGGGGGAAGGGAGACCCAGTACTTC
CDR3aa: CASSLDLGGRETQYF

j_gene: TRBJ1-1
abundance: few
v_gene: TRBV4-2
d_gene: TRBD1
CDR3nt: TGTGCCAGCAGCCACCCGGAGGGACAGGCGAACACTGAAGCTTTCTTT
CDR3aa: CASSHPEGQANTEAFF

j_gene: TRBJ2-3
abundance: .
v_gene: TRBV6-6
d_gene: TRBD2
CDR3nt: TGTGCCAGCAGTTATAACGGGGGGGTAGATACGCAGTATTTT
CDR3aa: CASSYNGGVDTQYF

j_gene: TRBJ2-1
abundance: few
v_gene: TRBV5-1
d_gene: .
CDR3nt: TGCGCCAGCAGCTTGGGAGGCCATGAGCAGTTCTTC
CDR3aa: CASSLGGHEQFF

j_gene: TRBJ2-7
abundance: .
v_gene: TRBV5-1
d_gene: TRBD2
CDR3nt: TGCGCCAGCAGCTTCCGCTTCCGGGCTAGCGGCTCCTACGAGCAGTACTTC
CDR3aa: CASSFRFRASGSYEQYF

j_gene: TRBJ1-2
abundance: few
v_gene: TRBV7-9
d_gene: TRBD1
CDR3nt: TGTGCCAGCAGCTTAACCTACGGGACAGGGTATGGCTACACCTTC
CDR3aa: CASSLTYGTGYGYTF

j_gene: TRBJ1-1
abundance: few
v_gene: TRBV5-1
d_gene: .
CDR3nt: TGCGCCAGCAGCTTGGGGAGTGAAGCTTTCTTT
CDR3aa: CASSLGSEAFF

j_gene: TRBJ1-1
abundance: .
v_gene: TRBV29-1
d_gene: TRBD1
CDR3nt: TGCAGCGCAGTGGGACAGGGAGGCACTGAAGCTTTCTTT
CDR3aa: CSAVGQGGTEAFF

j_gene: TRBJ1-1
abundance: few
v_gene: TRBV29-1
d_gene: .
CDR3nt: TGCAGCTCCCAGGGTAACACTGAAGCTTTCTTT
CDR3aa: CSSQGNTEAFF

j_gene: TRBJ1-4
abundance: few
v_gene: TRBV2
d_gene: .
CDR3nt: TGTGCCAGCATGCGACTTGGTAAACTGTTTTTT
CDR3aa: CASMRLGKLFF

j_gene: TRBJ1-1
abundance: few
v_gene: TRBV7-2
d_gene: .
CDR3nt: TGTGCCACCAGTTCTCCTGAAGCTTTCTTT
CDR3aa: CATSSPEAFF

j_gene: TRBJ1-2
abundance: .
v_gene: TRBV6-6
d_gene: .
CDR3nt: TGTGCCAGCACCCCGGGGAGGGAGAATGGCTACACCTTC
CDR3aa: CASTPGRENGYTF

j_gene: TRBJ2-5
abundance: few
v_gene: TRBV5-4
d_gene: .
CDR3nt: TGTGCCAGCAGCTTGCCGGGAGAGACCCAGTACTTC
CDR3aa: CASSLPGETQYF

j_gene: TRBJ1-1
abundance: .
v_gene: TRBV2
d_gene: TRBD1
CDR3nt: TGTGCCAGCAGCGGGGACAGGGTTAACACTGAAGCTTTCTTT
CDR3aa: CASSGDRVNTEAFF

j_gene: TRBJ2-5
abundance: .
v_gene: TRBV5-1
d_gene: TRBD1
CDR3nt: TGCGCCAGCAGCTCCCGGACAGGGACGGAGACCCAGTACTTC
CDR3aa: CASSSRTGTETQYF

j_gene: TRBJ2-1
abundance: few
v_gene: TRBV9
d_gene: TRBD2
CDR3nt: TGTGCCAGCAGCCCCTTTACTAGCGTGAGCTACAATGAGCAGTTCTTC
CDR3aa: CASSPFTSVSYNEQFF

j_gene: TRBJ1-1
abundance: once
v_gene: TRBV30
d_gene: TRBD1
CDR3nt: TGTGCCTGGATTGGACAGGCGACCACGAACACTGAAGCTTTCTTT
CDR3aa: CAWIGQATTNTEAFF

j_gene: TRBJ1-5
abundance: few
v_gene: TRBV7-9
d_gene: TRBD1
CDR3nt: TGTGCCAGCAGCCCGGACAGGGGCAATCAGCCCCAGCATTTT
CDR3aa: CASSPDRGNQPQHF